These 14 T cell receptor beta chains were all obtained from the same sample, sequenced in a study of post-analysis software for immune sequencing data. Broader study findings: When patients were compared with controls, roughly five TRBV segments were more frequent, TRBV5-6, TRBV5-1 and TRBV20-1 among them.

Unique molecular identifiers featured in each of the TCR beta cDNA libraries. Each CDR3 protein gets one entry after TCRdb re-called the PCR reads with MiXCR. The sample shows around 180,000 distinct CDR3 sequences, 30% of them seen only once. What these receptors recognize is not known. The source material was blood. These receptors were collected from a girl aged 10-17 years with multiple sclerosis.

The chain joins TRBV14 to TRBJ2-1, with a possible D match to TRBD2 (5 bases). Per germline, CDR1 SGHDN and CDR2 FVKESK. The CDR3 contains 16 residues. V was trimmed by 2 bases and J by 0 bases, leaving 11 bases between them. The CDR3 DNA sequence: TGTGCCAGCAGCCAACGGTTGGGAGTCTCCTACAATGAGCAGTTCTTC. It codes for CASSQRLGVSYNEQFF. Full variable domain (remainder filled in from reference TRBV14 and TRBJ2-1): EAGVTQFPSHSVIEKGQTVTLRCDPISGHDNLYWYRRVMGKEIKFLLHFVKESKQDESGMPNNRFLAERTGGTYSTLKVQPAELEDSGVYFCASSQRLGVSYNEQFFGPGTRLTVL.

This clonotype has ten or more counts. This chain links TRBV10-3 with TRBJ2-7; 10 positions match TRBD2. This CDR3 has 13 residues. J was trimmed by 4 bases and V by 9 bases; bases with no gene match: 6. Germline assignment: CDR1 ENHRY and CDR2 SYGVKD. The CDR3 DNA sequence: TGTGCCATTACACCTAGCGGGAGTTACGAGCAGTACTTC. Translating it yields CAITPSGSYEQYF.

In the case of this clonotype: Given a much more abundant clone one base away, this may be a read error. The CDR3 region is CARSPGLAGTDTQYF. The CDR3 coding sequence is TGTGCCCGCAGCCCGGGACTAGCGGGCACAGATACGCAGTATTTT. This rearrangement joins TRBV27 to TRBJ2-3; 11 bases map to TRBD2. Per the germline V gene, CDR1 is MNHEY and CDR2 is SMNVEV (reference sequence). CDR3 length equals 15 residues.

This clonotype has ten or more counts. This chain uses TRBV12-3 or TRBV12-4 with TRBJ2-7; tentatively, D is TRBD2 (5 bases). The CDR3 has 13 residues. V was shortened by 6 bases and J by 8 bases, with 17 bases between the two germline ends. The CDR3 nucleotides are TGTGCCAGCAGCCTCGGACTGTTAGGGAAGCAGTACTTC. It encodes CASSLGLLGKQYF.

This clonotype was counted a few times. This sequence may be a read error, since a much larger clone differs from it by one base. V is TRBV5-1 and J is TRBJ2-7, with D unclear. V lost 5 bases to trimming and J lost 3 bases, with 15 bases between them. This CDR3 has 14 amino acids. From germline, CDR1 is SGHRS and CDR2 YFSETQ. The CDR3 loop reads CASSRVGSDYEQYF. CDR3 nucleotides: TGCGCCAGCAGTCGAGTTGGGTCTGACTACGAGCAGTACTTC.

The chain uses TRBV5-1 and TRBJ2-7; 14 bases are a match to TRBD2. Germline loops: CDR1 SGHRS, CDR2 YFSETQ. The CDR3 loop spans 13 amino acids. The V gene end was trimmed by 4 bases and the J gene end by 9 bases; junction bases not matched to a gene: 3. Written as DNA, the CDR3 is TGCGCCAGCAGCACGGGACTAGCGGGAGTGCAGTACTTC. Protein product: CASSTGLAGVQYF.

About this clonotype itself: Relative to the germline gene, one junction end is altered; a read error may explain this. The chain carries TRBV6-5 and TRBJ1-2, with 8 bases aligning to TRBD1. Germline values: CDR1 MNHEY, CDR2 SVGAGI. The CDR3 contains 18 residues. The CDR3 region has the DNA TGTGCCAACAGTTACCCGACAGGGGTTTATGGGATATACGTTGGCTACACCTTC. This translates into CANSYPTGVYGIYVGYTF.

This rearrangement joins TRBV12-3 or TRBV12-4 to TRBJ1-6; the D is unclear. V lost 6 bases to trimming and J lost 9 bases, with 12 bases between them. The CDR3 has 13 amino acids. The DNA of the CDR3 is TGTGCCAGCAGCCCTCCAGTTGGTTCACCCCTCCACTTT. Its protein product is CASSPPVGSPLHF.

The CDR3 nucleotides are TGTGCCAGCAGTTTACCGAGGACAGGGCTCGAGCAGTACTTC. This sequence encodes CASSLPRTGLEQYF. The rearrangement links TRBV12-3 or TRBV12-4 to TRBJ2-7; 8 nucleotides align to TRBD1. The CDR3 has 14 amino acids. Losses at the gene ends were 2 bases for V and 6 bases for J; bases not matched to a gene: 6.

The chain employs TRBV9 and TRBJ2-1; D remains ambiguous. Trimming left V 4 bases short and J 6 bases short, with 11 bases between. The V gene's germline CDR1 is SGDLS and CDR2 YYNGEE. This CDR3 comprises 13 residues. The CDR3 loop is CASSSGRLNEQFF. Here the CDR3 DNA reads TGTGCCAGCAGCTCAGGCCGGCTCAATGAGCAGTTCTTC.

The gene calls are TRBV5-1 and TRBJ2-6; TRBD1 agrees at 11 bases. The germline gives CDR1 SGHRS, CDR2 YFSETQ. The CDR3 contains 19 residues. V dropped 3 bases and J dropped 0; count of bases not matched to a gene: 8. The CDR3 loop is CASSSRDRGSLSGANVLTF. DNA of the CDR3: TGCGCCAGCAGCTCCCGGGACAGGGGGTCCCTCTCTGGGGCCAACGTCCTGACTTTC. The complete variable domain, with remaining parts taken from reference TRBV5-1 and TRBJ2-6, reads KAGVTQTPRYLIKTRGQQVTLSCSPISGHRSVSWYQQTPGQGLQFLFEYFSETQRNKGNFPGRFSGRQFSNSRSEMNVSTLELGDSALYLCASSSRDRGSLSGANVLTFGAGSRLTVL.

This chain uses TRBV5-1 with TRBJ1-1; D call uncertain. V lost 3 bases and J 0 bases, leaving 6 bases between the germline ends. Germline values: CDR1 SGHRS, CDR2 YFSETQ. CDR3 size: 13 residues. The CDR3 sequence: CASSWFMNTEAFF. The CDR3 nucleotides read TGCGCCAGCAGCTGGTTTATGAACACTGAAGCTTTCTTT.

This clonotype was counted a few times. In DNA, the CDR3 is TGTGCCACCCACGGGGACACTGAAGCTTTCTTT. Translation gives CATHGDTEAFF. This chain links TRBV6-5 with TRBJ1-1, with D unclear. There are 11 residues in the CDR3. The V gene lost 10 bases and the J gene lost 3 bases, with 9 bases spanning the gap. The germline gives CDR1 MNHEY, CDR2 SVGAGI.

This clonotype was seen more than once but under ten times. The CDR3 sequence: CASNSDRGGEQYF. CDR3 DNA: TGCGCCAGCAACTCGGACAGGGGTGGCGAGCAGTACTTC. The J gene is TRBJ2-5, the V gene TRBV5-1; TRBD1 matches 9 bases. The better agreement between TRBJ2-7 and the DNA end casts doubt on the J call. CDR3 size: 13 residues. The germline V gene has CDR1 SGHRS and CDR2 YFSETQ.